The 22 T cell receptor beta chains reported below all come from one sample, sequenced in a study of blood T cells in healthy people across ages. It was with a sample-barcoded 5' primer and a J-beta primer mix that a second PCR of roughly 7 to 12 cycles was run. TCRdb reprocessed the 5' RACE reads via MiXCR and lists one record per CDR3 protein. In the table there are approximately 800,000 distinct CDR3 sequences, 55% to 75% of which are singletons. Material: blood. The receptors shown here come from a man in his thirties or forties in good health.

The chain joins TRBV25-1 to TRBJ1-6; D ambiguous. This CDR3 is 12 amino acids long. Trimming left V 4 bases short and J 7 bases short, with 5 bases between. CDR1 is MGHDK, CDR2 SYGVNS, per germline. The chain's CDR3 is CASSGTNSPLHF. CDR3 nucleotide sequence: TGTGCCAGCAGTGGTACCAATTCACCCCTCCACTTT.

The J gene is TRBJ1-6, the V gene TRBV7-2; a possible D gene is TRBD1 (5 bases). CDR3 length: 13 amino acids. V shed 1 base and J shed 13 bases, with 11 bases lying between them. Germline assignment: CDR1 SGHTA and CDR2 FQGNSA. Here the CDR3 DNA reads TGTGCCAGCAGCTTAGTACAGGTGTTGCCCCTCCACTTT. Amino acid sequence: CASSLVQVLPLHF.

The rearrangement joins TRBV11-2 to TRBJ1-1; no clear D gene. Germline CDR1 is SGHAT and CDR2 is FQNNGV. CDR3 length equals 15 residues. V gave up 5 bases and J gave up 6 bases, with 19 bases separating them. Here the CDR3 DNA reads TGTGCCAGCAGCCCCGGACGGAAACGGTCCGCTGAAGCTTTCTTT. Its translation: CASSPGRKRSAEAFF.

V usage is TRBV7-2 and J usage is TRBJ1-2; no definite D call. The CDR3 consists of 13 residues. The V and J ends lost 5 bases and 4 bases respectively, with 11 bases between them. CDR1 is SGHTA and CDR2 is FQGNSA in the germline V gene. In DNA form, the CDR3 reads TGTGCCAGCAGCCAGGACTGGCTCTATGGCTACACCTTC. As protein: CASSQDWLYGYTF.

This rearrangement joins TRBV20-1 to TRBJ1-1; TRBD1 is a possible D gene (6 bases). Germline V lookup: CDR1 DFQATT, CDR2 SNEGSKA (reference sequence). V lost 5 bases and J 5 bases, leaving 18 bases between the germline ends. This CDR3 has 14 amino acids. For the CDR3, the DNA is TGCAGTGCTGGACGACAGGCATGGGTGACTGAAGCTTTCTTT. It specifies CSAGRQAWVTEAFF.

V is TRBV20-1 and J is TRBJ2-7; D possibly corresponds to TRBD2 (6 bases). V lost 0 bases to trimming and J lost 0 bases, with 15 bases between them. The CDR3 has 16 amino acids. Germline CDR1 DFQATT, CDR2 SNEGSKA (reference sequence). The CDR3 coding sequence is TGCAGTGCTAGAGATCCCGTCGGCGGGGCCTCCTACGAGCAGTACTTC. Amino acid sequence: CSARDPVGGASYEQYF.

The rearrangement links TRBV29-1 to TRBJ2-1; D uncertain. The CDR3 spans 11 residues. Trimming stripped 5 bases from V and 12 bases from J, with 14 bases between. Germline V gives CDR1 SQVTM, CDR2 ANQGSEA. The CDR3 DNA is TGCAGCGTTCTCACACCCACGAGGCAGTTCTTC. The encoded protein is CSVLTPTRQFF.

The J gene is TRBJ1-5, the V gene TRBV10-3; a weak D match, TRBD1 (5 bases). The CDR3 is 13 residues long. The ends were cut back, 4 bases at V and 3 bases at J, with 7 bases in the middle. The germline CDR1 and CDR2 sequences are ENHRY and SYGVKD. The DNA of the CDR3 is TGTGCCATCAGTGGACAGCCCAATCAGCCCCAGCATTTT. It codes for CAISGQPNQPQHF.

The genes are TRBV29-1 and TRBJ2-1; D is possibly TRBD2 (6 bases). Germline-derived CDR1 and CDR2 are SQVTM and ANQGSEA. This CDR3 region has 13 residues. V lost 4 bases to trimming and J lost 5 bases, with 12 bases between them. The CDR3 DNA is TGCAGCGTTGCGGCGACTAGAGACAATGAGCAGTTCTTC. This gives the protein CSVAATRDNEQFF.

The chain links TRBV6-4 to TRBJ2-6; D call uncertain. Germline CDR1 MRHNA, CDR2 SNTAGT. The CDR3 totals 17 residues. Trimming took off 2 bases at V and 2 bases at J, with 13 bases between the two ends. The CDR3 DNA follows: TGTGCCAGCAGTGACCAGGCGTCCACAGCTGGGGCCAACGTCCTGACTTTC. The encoded protein is CASSDQASTAGANVLTF.

A note on this clonotype: This may arise from a read error, as a much more abundant clone is one base away. The chain recombines TRBV29-1 with TRBJ2-1; D is uncertain. Germline V gene data show CDR1 as SQVTM and CDR2 as ANQGSEA. This CDR3 has 12 residues. Trimming pared 4 bases from V and 6 bases from J, leaving 10 bases between. As DNA, the CDR3 is TGCAGCGTTGGGCCGGGTTTCAATGAGCAGTTCTTC. Its translation: CSVGPGFNEQFF.

V and J are TRBV6-5 and TRBJ2-1; the D gene is possibly TRBD2 (5 bases). CDR3 length: 12 residues. Germline loops: CDR1 MNHEY, CDR2 SVGAGI. V was pared by 6 bases and J by 6 bases, with 9 bases between. CDR3: CASSPGVNEQFF. The DNA for the CDR3 is TGTGCCAGCAGCCCCGGGGTCAATGAGCAGTTCTTC.

V gene TRBV20-1 combines with J gene TRBJ2-7, with D possibly being TRBD2 (5 bases). Germline V gives CDR1 DFQATT, CDR2 SNEGSKA (reference sequence). The length of the CDR3 is 13 residues. Trimming took 0 bases from V and 2 from J, leaving 8 bases between them. CDR3 residues: CSARDYGTYEQYF. The CDR3 region has the DNA TGCAGTGCTAGAGATTACGGGACCTACGAGCAGTACTTC.

V and J are TRBV18 and TRBJ2-4; 9 bases are shared with TRBD2. The DNA end is more similar to TRBJ2-7, so the J call may be wrong. The CDR3 totals 16 residues. Germline V gene sequence: CDR1 KGHSH, CDR2 LQKENI. The DNA for the CDR3 is TGTGCCAGCTCACTAACTGGACTAGCGAACTCCTACGAGCAGTACTTC. This sequence encodes CASSLTGLANSYEQYF.

The rearrangement uses TRBV7-9 and TRBJ1-2; 7 bases match TRBD1. V lost 7 bases to trimming and J lost 7 bases; unmatched junction nucleotides: 12. The CDR3 loop spans 14 amino acids. Germline V CDR1 and CDR2: SEHNR, FQNEAQ (reference sequence). The CDR3 reads CASIPNDRAAGYTF. In DNA, the CDR3 is TGTGCCAGCATACCAAACGACAGGGCGGCTGGCTACACCTTC.

The rearrangement links TRBV29-1 to TRBJ2-6, with D maybe TRBD2 (6 bases). The CDR3 is made up of 17 amino acids. Per germline, CDR1 SQVTM and CDR2 ANQGSEA. The V gene lost 2 bases and the J gene lost 4 bases, with 18 bases spanning the gap. The CDR3 sequence is CSVESFEGTSGANVLTF. The DNA for the CDR3 is TGCAGCGTTGAATCCTTCGAGGGGACTTCAGGGGCCAACGTCCTGACTTTC. Variable domain in full (rest from reference TRBV29-1 and TRBJ2-6): SAVISQKPSRDICQRGTSLTIQCQVDSQVTMMFWYRQQPGQSLTLIATANQGSEATYESGFVIDKFPISRPNLTFSTLTVSNMSPEDSSIYLCSVESFEGTSGANVLTFGAGSRLTVL.

The chain's CDR3 is CAISEQTLSSYNEQFF. CDR3 DNA: TGTGCCATCAGTGAGCAGACACTAAGCTCCTACAATGAGCAGTTCTTC. The chain uses TRBV10-3 and TRBJ2-1; D is ambiguous. V was shortened by 2 bases and J by 0 bases, with 11 bases between the two germline ends. The CDR3 loop spans 16 amino acids. The V gene's germline CDR1 is ENHRY and CDR2 SYGVKD.

Remarks on this clonotype: At one of its ends the junction is not consistent with the germline gene, which may arise from a read error. This sequence joins TRBV29-1 and TRBJ2-7; 8 bases line up with TRBD1. The CDR3 is made up of 14 amino acids. CDR1 SQVTM and CDR2 ANQGSEA come from the germline V gene. CDR3 in amino acids: CGVSGQGQSYEQYF. In DNA, the CDR3 is TGCGGCGTTTCCGGACAGGGTCAATCCTACGAGCAGTACTTC.

The CDR3 reads CASSFLAGGQTDTQYF. CDR3 in DNA: TGTGCCAGCAGCTTTCTGGCGGGGGGTCAGACAGATACGCAGTATTTT. The chain combines TRBV7-9 with TRBJ2-3; TRBD2 matches 8 bases. There are 16 residues in the CDR3. Trimming took 3 bases from V and 3 from J; bases not matched to a gene: 8. Looked up from germline, CDR1 is SEHNR and CDR2 is FQNEAQ (reference sequence).

This chain links TRBV15 with TRBJ2-1; 12 bases match TRBD2. J lost 6 bases, V lost 7 bases, and 10 bases had no gene match. In germline, CDR1 is LNHNV, CDR2 YYDKDF (reference sequence). CDR3 size: 16 residues. CDR3 region: CATNPLAGGLANEQFF. For the CDR3, the DNA is TGTGCCACCAACCCACTAGCGGGGGGCTTGGCCAATGAGCAGTTCTTC. Combining the CDR3 with reference TRBV15 and TRBJ2-1 gives the whole variable domain DAMVIQNPRYQVTQFGKPVTLSCSQTLNHNVMYWYQQKSSQAPKLLFHYYDKDFNNEADTPDNFQSRRPNTSFCFLDIRSPGLGDTAMYLCATNPLAGGLANEQFFGPGTRLTVL.

The sample holds many counts of this clonotype. The chain links TRBV6-5 to TRBJ1-2; 7 nucleotides agree with TRBD1. Germline CDR1 MNHEY, CDR2 SVGAGI. V lost 5 bases to trimming and J lost 4 bases; unmatched junction nucleotides: 4. The CDR3 extends over 13 amino acids. CDR3: CASSEYRGYGYTF. DNA of the CDR3: TGTGCCAGCAGTGAATACAGGGGCTATGGCTACACCTTC.

A remark on this clonotype: The junction shows a germline mismatch at one end, possibly a read error. The rearrangement joins TRBV12-3 or TRBV12-4 to TRBJ2-5; 7 bases are a match to TRBD1. The J call is uncertain, as TRBJ2-7 better fits the DNA end. The CDR3 spans 15 residues. CDR3: CAGSRTGEGFYEQYF. The CDR3 nucleotides are TGTGCCGGCAGTCGGACAGGAGAGGGGTTCTACGAGCAGTACTTC.